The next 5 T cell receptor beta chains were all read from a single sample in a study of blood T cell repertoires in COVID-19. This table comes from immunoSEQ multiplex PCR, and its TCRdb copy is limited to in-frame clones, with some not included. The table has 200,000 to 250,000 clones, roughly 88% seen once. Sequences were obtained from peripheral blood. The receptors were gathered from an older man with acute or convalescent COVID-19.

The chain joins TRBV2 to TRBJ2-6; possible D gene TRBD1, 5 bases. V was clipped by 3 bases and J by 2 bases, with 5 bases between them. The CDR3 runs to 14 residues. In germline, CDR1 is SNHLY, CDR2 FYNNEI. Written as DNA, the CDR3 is TGTGCCAGCAGTGACAGGGCTGGGGCCAACGTCCTGACTTTC. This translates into CASSDRAGANVLTF.

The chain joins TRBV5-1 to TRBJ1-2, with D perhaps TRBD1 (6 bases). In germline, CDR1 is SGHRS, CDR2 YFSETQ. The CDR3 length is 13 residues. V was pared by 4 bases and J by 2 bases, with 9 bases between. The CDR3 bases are TGCGCCAGCAGCACCGGACAGAACTATGGCTACACCTTC. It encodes CASSTGQNYGYTF. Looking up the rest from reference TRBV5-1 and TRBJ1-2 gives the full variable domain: KAGVTQTPRYLIKTRGQQVTLSCSPISGHRSVSWYQQTPGQGLQFLFEYFSETQRNKGNFPGRFSGRQFSNSRSEMNVSTLELGDSALYLCASSTGQNYGYTFGSGTRLTVV.

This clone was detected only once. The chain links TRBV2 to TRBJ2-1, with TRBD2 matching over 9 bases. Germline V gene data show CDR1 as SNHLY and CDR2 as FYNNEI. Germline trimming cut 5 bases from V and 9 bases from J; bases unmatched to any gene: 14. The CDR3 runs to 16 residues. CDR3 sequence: CASSPGLAALWGEQFF. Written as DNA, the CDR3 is TGTGCCAGCAGTCCGGGACTAGCCGCCCTTTGGGGTGAGCAGTTCTTC.

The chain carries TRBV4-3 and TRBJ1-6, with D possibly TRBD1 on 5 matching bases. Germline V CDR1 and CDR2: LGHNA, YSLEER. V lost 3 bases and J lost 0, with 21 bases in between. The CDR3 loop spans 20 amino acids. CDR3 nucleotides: TGCGCCAGCAGCCATAAGGCTGTAGGATCCCAGGGCTCCTATAATTCACCCCTCCACTTT. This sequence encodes CASSHKAVGSQGSYNSPLHF.

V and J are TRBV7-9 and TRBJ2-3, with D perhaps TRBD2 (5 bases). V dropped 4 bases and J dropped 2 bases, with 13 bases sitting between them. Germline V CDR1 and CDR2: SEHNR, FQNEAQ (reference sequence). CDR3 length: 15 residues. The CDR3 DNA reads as TGTGCCAGCAGCTGGATGAGCGGAAACACAGATACGCAGTATTTT. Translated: CASSWMSGNTDTQYF.